This is a list of T cell receptor beta chains from one sample in a study of T cells in Graves' hyperthyroidism and ophthalmopathy. TCRdb re-derived calls from the multiplex PCR reads in MiXCR, one entry per CDR3 protein. Of a few hundred thousand distinct CDR3 sequences in the sample, 15% to 18% were seen once. Specimen: blood. These receptors all stem from a woman aged 25 to 45 with Graves' hyperthyroidism. CDR3s include the opening cysteine and the closing phenylalanine or tryptophan. Each record gives: J gene, D gene, clone size, V gene, CDR3 protein, CDR3 DNA. A D gene is named only where the DNA matches it firmly. The size field is filled for only some rows; it gives once, few, many or a size class.

>TRBJ2-1|TRBD2|many|TRBV3-1
CASSQDAALAGRYNEQFF
TGTGCCAGCAGCCAAGACGCCGCCCTAGCGGGCCGTTACAATGAGCAGTTCTTC
>TRBJ2-1|TRBD2|many|TRBV6-2/TRBV6-3
CASTPAGGGYNEQFF
TGTGCCTCAACCCCCGCGGGAGGGGGATACAATGAGCAGTTCTTC
>TRBJ1-1|-|many|TRBV27
CASSLVPGPQAEAFF
TGTGCCAGCAGTTTAGTCCCAGGGCCACAAGCAGAAGCTTTCTTT
>TRBJ2-3|-|many|TRBV2
CASSGTYLTDTQYF
TGTGCCAGCAGCGGGACTTACCTCACAGATACGCAGTATTTT
>TRBJ1-1|TRBD1|many|TRBV11-2
CASSNSGGVGAFF
TGTGCCAGCAGTAATTCAGGGGGCGTCGGAGCTTTCTTT
>TRBJ2-1|TRBD2|-|TRBV14
CASSQDPGPGLAGVNEQFF
TGTGCCAGCAGCCAAGATCCCGGACCGGGACTAGCGGGAGTTAATGAGCAGTTCTTC
>TRBJ2-2|-|many|TRBV28
CASSHAGAGELFF
TGTGCCAGCAGCCACGCGGGTGCCGGGGAGCTGTTTTTT
>TRBJ2-1|-|once|TRBV29-1
CSVGGSSYEQFF
TGCAGCGTCGGAGGCAGCTCCTACGAGCAGTTCTTC
>TRBJ2-1|-|few|TRBV24-1
CATGNALPSSYNEQFF
TGTGCCACAGGTAACGCCCTACCTAGCTCCTACAATGAGCAGTTCTTC
>TRBJ1-2|TRBD1|-|TRBV7-2
CASRSGTGANYGYTF
TGTGCCAGCAGAAGCGGGACAGGGGCGAACTATGGCTACACCTTC
>TRBJ2-3|TRBD2|many|TRBV3-1
CASSQELATRTDTQYF
TGTGCCAGCAGCCAAGAACTAGCGACCCGCACAGATACGCAGTATTTT
>TRBJ2-2|-|-|TRBV9
CASSVGIVIGTGELFF
TGTGCCAGCAGCGTGGGTATAGTCATTGGCACCGGGGAGCTGTTTTTT
>TRBJ2-2|-|many|TRBV6-2/TRBV6-3
CASSYGEGELFF
TGTGCCAGCAGTTACGGGGAAGGGGAGCTGTTTTTT
>TRBJ2-2|-|many|TRBV12-3/TRBV12-4
CASIRMGNTGELFF
TGTGCCAGCATCAGAATGGGAAACACCGGGGAGCTGTTTTTT
>TRBJ1-1|TRBD1|-|TRBV7-9
CASSQGQGRTEAFF
TGTGCCAGCAGCCAAGGACAGGGGCGCACTGAAGCTTTCTTT
>TRBJ2-3|-|many|TRBV12-3/TRBV12-4
CASSLQPGTNTQYF
TGTGCCAGCAGTCTTCAACCGGGGACGAATACGCAGTATTTT
>TRBJ2-1|TRBD2|many|TRBV20-1
CSAGPGGSSYNEQFF
TGCAGTGCTGGCCCGGGGGGGAGCTCCTACAATGAGCAGTTCTTC
>TRBJ2-1|TRBD2|-|TRBV12-5
CASGGSGRAVDEQFF
TGTGCTAGTGGAGGTAGCGGGAGGGCCGTGGATGAGCAGTTCTTC
>TRBJ2-7|TRBD2|many|TRBV2
CASTGLAGRLYEQYF
TGTGCCAGCACGGGACTAGCGGGACGCCTATACGAGCAGTACTTC
>TRBJ2-1|TRBD2|many|TRBV7-9
CASSRTSGGPYNEQFF
TGTGCCAGCAGCCGGACTAGCGGGGGCCCCTACAATGAGCAGTTCTTC
>TRBJ2-7|-|few|TRBV15
CATSRAPAGTYEQYF
TGTGCCACCAGCAGAGCCCCGGCAGGGACCTACGAGCAGTACTTC
>TRBJ2-7|-|many|TRBV19
CASSMNFRRLGGQYF
TGTGCCAGTAGTATGAATTTCCGACGCCTAGGTGGGCAGTACTTC
>TRBJ1-1|-|many|TRBV12-3/TRBV12-4
CASSLGRTNTEAFF
TGTGCCAGCAGTTTGGGACGGACGAACACTGAAGCTTTCTTT
>TRBJ2-4|-|-|TRBV11-2
CASSWGPAGDIQYF
TGTGCCAGCAGCTGGGGACCAGCGGGCGACATTCAGTACTTC
>TRBJ2-1|-|many|TRBV11-2
CASSLDNYNEQFF
TGTGCCAGCAGCTTAGACAACTACAATGAGCAGTTCTTC
>TRBJ2-7|-|once|TRBV7-3
CASSSNQEGDRVEQYF
TGTGCCAGCAGCTCCAACCAAGAGGGCGATCGGGTCGAGCAGTACTTC
>TRBJ2-7|-|many|TRBV6-1
CASSPSRASDILYEQYF
TGTGCCAGCAGTCCCTCCCGGGCTAGCGATATACTCTACGAGCAGTACTTC
>TRBJ1-4|-|many|TRBV30
CAWSGTGRQSEKLFF
TGTGCCTGGAGTGGAACAGGACGGCAGAGTGAAAAACTGTTTTTT
>TRBJ2-7|-|many|TRBV7-2
CASSLVSGVSYEQYF
TGTGCCAGCAGCTTAGTTAGCGGAGTCTCCTACGAGCAGTACTTC
>TRBJ2-3|-|-|TRBV27
CASSLFGAQTDTQYF
TGTGCCAGCAGTTTATTCGGGGCGCAGACAGATACGCAGTATTTT
>TRBJ2-1|TRBD2|few|TRBV20-1
CSAPSLAGINEQFF
TGCAGTGCCCCTAGCCTAGCGGGTATCAATGAGCAGTTCTTC
>TRBJ2-3|-|many|TRBV3-1
CASSVDSYTQYF
TGTGCCAGCAGCGTCGATTCGTATACGCAGTATTTT
>TRBJ2-3|-|many|TRBV29-1
CSVVGDTYQTDTQYF
TGCAGCGTTGTAGGTGACACGTACCAAACAGATACGCAGTATTTT
>TRBJ2-6|-|many|TRBV7-2
CASSLDGANVLTF
TGTGCCAGCAGCTTAGATGGGGCCAACGTCCTGACTTTC
>TRBJ2-7|TRBD1|many|TRBV24-1
CATSDYRGIEQYF
TGTGCCACCAGTGACTACAGGGGGATCGAGCAGTACTTC